The 30 T cell receptor beta chains reported below all come from one sample, sequenced in a study of OX40 agonist ivuxolimab in advanced cancers. TCRdb's table, derived via immunoSEQ multiplex PCR, lists solely in-frame clones and lacks some. The data contain 50,000 to 65,000 clones, around 90% of them singletons. The specimen was CD4+ or CD8+ T cells sorted from blood, collected in a trial of the OX40 agonist ivuxolimab. These receptors were taken from an adult with an advanced solid tumor such as melanoma, head and neck, liver or kidney cancer.

J is TRBJ2-5 and V is TRBV19, with D possibly called TRBD1 or TRBD2 (5 bases each). The germline V gene has CDR1 LNHDA and CDR2 SQIVND (reference sequence). V was shortened by 6 bases and J by 4 bases, with 12 bases between the two germline ends. The CDR3 length is 13 residues. CDR3 bases: TGTGCCAGTAGCTTCAATGGGGGAGAGACCCAGTACTTC. Its protein is CASSFNGGETQYF.

The chain couples TRBV6-5 to TRBJ2-1, with 13 bases that match TRBD2. The CDR3 is 15 amino acids. Germline V lookup: CDR1 MNHEY, CDR2 SVGAGI. The V and J ends lost 4 bases and 10 bases, in that order; junction bases with no gene match: 7. CDR3 sequence (DNA): TGTGCCAGCAGTTTCGGACTAGCGGGAGACCGGGAGCAGTTCTTC. It yields the protein CASSFGLAGDREQFF.

This clone was recorded once. The chain uses TRBV28 and TRBJ1-4; 7 bases align to TRBD1. This CDR3 contains 12 residues. With V trimmed by 7 bases and J by 7 bases, 3 bases remained unmatched. From germline, CDR1 is MDHEN and CDR2 SYDVKM. The CDR3 loop reads CASTRGGEKLFF. As DNA, the CDR3 is TGTGCCAGCACCAGGGGGGGTGAAAAACTGTTTTTT.

Comment on this clone: This sample also contains other DNA sequences that code for the same CDR3. V usage is TRBV30 and J usage is TRBJ2-7; TRBD1 might be the D (8 bases). Germline CDR1 GTSNPN, CDR2 SVGIG (reference sequence). The V gene lost 0 bases and the J gene lost 7 bases, with 10 bases spanning the gap. The CDR3 consists of 12 residues. The CDR3 sequence is CAWSVQGGEQYF. Here the CDR3 DNA reads TGTGCCTGGAGTGTACAGGGGGGGGAGCAGTACTTC.

V is TRBV28 and J is TRBJ2-1; 10 nucleotides agree with TRBD2. CDR3 length: 16 residues. Germline V gene data show CDR1 as MDHEN and CDR2 as SYDVKM. V shed 5 bases and J 0 bases; nucleotides not matched to a gene: 4. The CDR3 region is CASSLAGESSYNEQFF. CDR3 in DNA: TGTGCCAGCAGTCTAGCGGGAGAAAGCTCCTACAATGAGCAGTTCTTC.

The chain joins TRBV15 to TRBJ2-7; no definite D call. V lost 1 base to trimming and J lost 4 bases, with 8 bases between them. There are 13 residues in the CDR3. Germline assignment: CDR1 LNHNV and CDR2 YYDKDF (reference sequence). CDR3 sequence (DNA): TGTGCCACCAGCAGAGGACGGGTTTACGAGCAGTACTTC. As protein: CATSRGRVYEQYF.

This chain joins TRBV6-6 and TRBJ2-2; the D is unclear. The V end lost 7 bases, the J end lost 4 bases, and 4 bases lay between the germline ends. CDR3 length equals 11 residues. CDR1 and CDR2 (germline): MNHNY, SVGAGI (reference sequence). CDR3 coding DNA: TGTGCCAGCAAGAGCACCGGGGAGCTGTTTTTT. It translates to CASKSTGELFF.

The rearrangement links TRBV27 to TRBJ2-7, with D possibly being TRBD2 (6 bases). The germline V gene has CDR1 MNHEY and CDR2 SMNVEV (reference sequence). This CDR3 comprises 13 residues. The V end lost 2 bases, the J end lost 3 bases, and 8 bases lay between the germline ends. In DNA, the CDR3 is TGTGCCAGCAGTTTACGGGGGAACTACGAGCAGTACTTC. Protein product: CASSLRGNYEQYF.

This chain joins TRBV5-4 and TRBJ2-1; TRBD1 matches at 8 bases. The CDR3 loop spans 15 amino acids. The germline gives CDR1 SGHNT, CDR2 YYREEE (reference sequence). V was clipped by 3 bases and J by 5 bases; unmatched bases: 7. CDR3 region: CASSSRTGLDNEQFF. CDR3 bases: TGTGCCAGCAGCTCAAGGACAGGGCTAGACAATGAGCAGTTCTTC.

This clone was observed a single time. The CDR3: CASSGGTGEQPQHF. In DNA, the CDR3 is TGCGCCAGCAGCGGAGGGACAGGGGAACAGCCCCAGCATTTT. This chain links TRBV5-1 with TRBJ1-5, with 10 bases lining up with TRBD1. Germline values: CDR1 SGHRS, CDR2 YFSETQ. V lost 4 bases, J lost 7 bases, and 5 bases stayed unmatched. This CDR3 has 14 amino acids.

The chain carries TRBV21-1 and TRBJ2-3. TRBV21-1 is designated a pseudogene. This CDR3 has 11 amino acids. The CDR3 coding sequence is TGTGCCAACCCCCAAGGAGATACGCAGTATTTT. As protein: CANPQGDTQYF.

In DNA, the CDR3 is TGTGCCAGCAGGGAGCGGCTAACTGGGGCCAACGTCCTGACTTTC. It yields the protein CASRERLTGANVLTF. The J gene is TRBJ2-6, the V gene TRBV6-5, with D possibly TRBD2 on 5 matching bases. The germline CDR1 and CDR2 sequences are MNHEY and SVGAGI. The length of the CDR3 is 15 residues. The V end was cut by 6 bases, the J end by 2 bases, with 11 bases between.

The rearrangement uses TRBV28 and TRBJ2-7, with TRBD2 as a possible D gene (5 bases). Germline CDR1 MDHEN, CDR2 SYDVKM. The CDR3 is made up of 15 amino acids. Trimming cost V 4 bases and J 4 bases, with 17 bases left between them. CDR3 loop: CASSSLANKVYEQYF. The CDR3 DNA reads TGTGCCAGCAGTTCGCTAGCCAACAAGGTGTACGAGCAGTACTTC.

Of note for this clone: The same CDR3 also results from other DNA sequences found in this sample. The chain links TRBV28 to TRBJ2-7; D is ambiguous. This CDR3 has 12 amino acids. V was clipped by 5 bases and J by 4 bases, with 9 bases between them. Per germline, CDR1 MDHEN and CDR2 SYDVKM. The DNA for the CDR3 is TGTGCCAGCAGTCCACCTTCGTACGAGCAGTACTTC. Translated, it gives CASSPPSYEQYF.

V usage is TRBV2 and J usage is TRBJ2-3, with TRBD2 matching 13 bases. The CDR3 sequence is 17 residues long. The V gene's germline CDR1 is SNHLY and CDR2 FYNNEI. V trimming: 5 bases; J trimming: 2 bases; junction bases outside the gene matches: 7. CDR3 sequence reads: CASSRLAGGPFTDTQYF. The CDR3 DNA follows: TGTGCCAGCAGTCGACTAGCGGGAGGTCCCTTCACAGATACGCAGTATTTT.

This chain links TRBV9 with TRBJ2-7; 7 nucleotides line up with TRBD1. V lost 2 bases, J lost 3 bases, and 8 bases stayed unmatched. This CDR3 has 15 amino acids. CDR1 is SGDLS and CDR2 is YYNGEE in the germline V gene. CDR3 sequence (DNA): TGTGCCAGCAGCGTCACAGGGGCCGGACTCTACGAGCAGTACTTC. The encoded protein is CASSVTGAGLYEQYF.

J is TRBJ2-2 and V is TRBV30; D gene unclear. The CDR3 extends over 13 amino acids. V gave up 5 bases and J gave up 7 bases, with 14 bases separating them. The germline V gene encodes CDR1 GTSNPN and CDR2 SVGIG (reference sequence). The CDR3 DNA sequence: TGTGCCTGGTTAGACGGGTACGACGGGGAGCTGTTTTTT. This encodes CAWLDGYDGELFF.

The chain has TRBV4-2 and TRBJ1-3, with D perhaps matching TRBD1 (6 bases). The CDR3 extends over 15 amino acids. CDR1 LGHNA and CDR2 YNFKEQ come from the germline V gene. Deletions cut 3 bases from V and 2 bases from J, with 11 bases between. CDR3 DNA sequence: TGTGCCAGCAGCCAGGGCGACAGGCCTGGAAACACCATATATTTT. Protein: CASSQGDRPGNTIYF.

The CDR3 sequence: CASSVEQSYTEAFF. CDR3 bases: TGTGCCAGCAGCGTAGAACAGTCCTACACTGAAGCTTTCTTT. The chain joins TRBV9 to TRBJ1-1; the D is unclear. The V end was cut by 0 bases, the J end by 3 bases, with 9 bases between. Germline CDR1 and CDR2: SGDLS and YYNGEE. This CDR3 has 14 amino acids. The whole variable domain, filled in from reference TRBV9 and TRBJ1-1, reads DSGVTQTPKHLITATGQRVTLRCSPRSGDLSVYWYQQSLDQGLQFLIQYYNGEERAKGNILERFSAQQFPDLHSELNLSSLELGDSALYFCASSVEQSYTEAFFGQGTRLTVV.

The J gene is TRBJ2-7, the V gene TRBV7-4, with D perhaps matching TRBD1 (5 bases). The CDR3 runs 14 residues. Trimming removed 3 bases from V and 3 bases from J, with 12 bases in between. Germline CDR1 and CDR2: SGHVT and SQSDAQ. The CDR3 coding sequence is TGTGCCAGCAGCTTTAGGGCAGGGAACTACGAGCAGTACTTC. Translation gives CASSFRAGNYEQYF.

This clone was seen just once. The genes are TRBV29-1 and TRBJ2-7, with 12 nucleotides matching TRBD2. The CDR3 contains 13 residues. V dropped 8 bases and J dropped 6; count of bases not matched to a gene: 8. Germline lookup yields CDR1 SQVTM and CDR2 ANQGSEA. As DNA, the CDR3 is TGCAGCATCTCTAGCGGGAGGGCTGGCGAGCAGTACTTC. Translated, it gives CSISSGRAGEQYF.

The rearrangement uses TRBV7-8 and TRBJ2-7; D gene unclear. This CDR3 is 14 amino acids long. V was shortened by 0 bases and J by 3 bases, with 9 bases between the two germline ends. Germline lookup yields CDR1 SGHVS and CDR2 FQNEAQ. CDR3: CASSLAWSVYEQYF. The CDR3 DNA reads TGTGCCAGCAGCTTAGCTTGGTCAGTCTACGAGCAGTACTTC.

This clone was recorded once. This chain links TRBV6-6 with TRBJ2-1; D unclear. Looked up from germline, CDR1 is MNHNY and CDR2 is SVGAGI (reference sequence). V was pared by 1 base and J by 9 bases, with 4 bases between. This CDR3 is 11 amino acids long. CDR3 DNA sequence: TGTGCCAGCAGTTACTTGGTTGAGCAGTTCTTC. It specifies CASSYLVEQFF.

The chain couples TRBV27 to TRBJ1-1, with D perhaps TRBD1 (6 bases). The germline CDR1 and CDR2 sequences are MNHEY and SMNVEV (reference sequence). V was shortened by 5 bases and J by 0 bases, with 13 bases between the two germline ends. CDR3 length equals 15 residues. The CDR3 nucleotides are TGTGCCAGCAGTGCATCAGGGGTCATGAACACTGAAGCTTTCTTT. This translates into CASSASGVMNTEAFF.

The rearrangement joins TRBV6-1 to TRBJ2-7, with 8 bases matching TRBD2. This CDR3 has 11 residues. Germline CDR1 MNHNS, CDR2 SASEGT. The CDR3 DNA follows: TGTCCCGATCGGGGGGGCTCCGAGCAGTACTTC. This codes for CPDRGGSEQYF.

The chain recombines TRBV23-1 with TRBJ2-3; 12 bases map to TRBD2. TRBV23-1 is filed as an ORF, its function uncertain. J gave up 3 bases and V 2 bases, and 6 bases lay outside the gene matches. There are 17 residues in the CDR3. In DNA form, the CDR3 reads TGCGCCAGCAGTCAAGTTCCCGGGACTAGCGGGACAGATACGCAGTATTTT. It codes for CASSQVPGTSGTDTQYF.

The V and J genes are TRBV29-1 and TRBJ1-2; D is ambiguous. This CDR3 region has 12 residues. The V gene's germline CDR1 is SQVTM and CDR2 ANQGSEA. With 0 bases removed from V and 6 bases from J, the gap between germline ends came to 8 bases. The CDR3 DNA reads as TGCAGCGTTGAAGATATGGAGAATGGCTACACCTTC. This translates into CSVEDMENGYTF.

The V call is TRBV6-6, the J call TRBJ2-5; the D is unclear. The length of the CDR3 is 14 residues. Germline loops: CDR1 MNHNY, CDR2 SVGAGI (reference sequence). Trimming removed 0 bases at V and 1 base at J, with 6 bases between. CDR3 loop: CASSYSRFQETQYF. The CDR3 DNA sequence: TGTGCCAGCAGTTACTCGCGGTTCCAAGAGACCCAGTACTTC.

The CDR3, as DNA: TGTGCCAGTACCATGGGACAGGGGTCCTACGAGCAGTACTTC. Encoded protein: CASTMGQGSYEQYF. The chain couples TRBV19 to TRBJ2-7; 10 bases align to TRBD1. Looked up from germline, CDR1 is LNHDA and CDR2 is SQIVND (reference sequence). J lost 1 base, V lost 7 bases, and 4 bases had no gene match. The CDR3 contains 14 residues.

This chain connects TRBV6-5 to TRBJ1-1; D is unclear. This CDR3 is 13 amino acids long. The germline V gene encodes CDR1 MNHEY and CDR2 SVGAGI. V lost 0 bases and J 4 bases, leaving 6 bases between the germline ends. CDR3 loop: CASSYSSVTEAFF. CDR3 sequence (DNA): TGTGCCAGCAGTTACTCGTCCGTCACTGAAGCTTTCTTT.